Listed below are T cell receptor beta chains from one sample, sequenced in a study of graft-versus-host responses after intestinal transplantation. TCRdb's copy holds only in-frame clones and misses some; the assay was immunoSEQ multiplex PCR. Among 40,000 to 55,000 clones listed, 89% were seen once. These receptors' targets are unknown. The sample was unstimulated CD4+ T cells sorted from spleen or lymph node cells, taken before transplant. The receptor source for this set is a human donor who was the organ donor for an intestinal transplant. CDR3s include the opening cysteine and the closing phenylalanine or tryptophan. Fields, in order: CDR3 length, J gene, D gene, V gene, clone size, CDR3 protein, CDR3 DNA. The D gene is left open where the match is weak. A row's size may be missing; if present it is once, few, many or a size class.

length: 14
J: TRBJ1-4
D: NA
V: TRBV30
size: NA
CDR3: CAWRARGRFLELFF
DNA: TGTGCCTGGAGGGCCAGGGGTCGATTTCTGGAACTGTTTTTT

length: 16
J: TRBJ2-5
D: TRBD2
V: TRBV9
size: NA
CDR3: CASSVMGAGGAETQYF
DNA: TGTGCCAGCAGCGTAATGGGAGCGGGGGGAGCGGAGACCCAGTACTTC

length: 15
J: TRBJ2-7
D: TRBD2
V: TRBV6-1
size: NA
CDR3: CASSEAGLAGREQYF
DNA: TGTGCCAGCAGTGAAGCAGGGCTAGCGGGACGCGAGCAGTACTTC

length: 15
J: TRBJ2-3
D: NA
V: TRBV6-5
size: NA
CDR3: CASTGLGGGTDTQYF
DNA: TGTGCCAGCACGGGCCTGGGGGGTGGCACAGATACGCAGTATTTT

length: 14
J: TRBJ2-1
D: NA
V: TRBV5-8
size: NA
CDR3: CATPRLPGVGEQFF
DNA: TGTGCCACCCCACGGCTCCCGGGGGTTGGTGAGCAGTTCTTC

length: 13
J: TRBJ1-1
D: NA
V: TRBV6-1
size: once
CDR3: CASSYQGNTEAFF
DNA: TGTGCCAGCAGCTACCAGGGGAACACTGAAGCTTTCTTT

length: 13
J: TRBJ2-7
D: NA
V: TRBV30
size: NA
CDR3: CAWSLWDSYEQYF
DNA: TGTGCCTGGAGTCTTTGGGACTCTTACGAGCAGTACTTC

length: 13
J: TRBJ2-5
D: NA
V: TRBV4-3
size: NA
CDR3: CASSQGERVTQYF
DNA: TGCGCCAGCAGCCAAGGGGAGAGGGTGACCCAGTACTTC

length: 14
J: TRBJ2-1
D: NA
V: TRBV2
size: once
CDR3: CASISSFEENEQFF
DNA: TGTGCCAGCATCTCGTCGTTTGAGGAGAATGAGCAGTTCTTC

length: 14
J: TRBJ2-7
D: TRBD1
V: TRBV5-4
size: NA
CDR3: CASRNGQGPYEQYF
DNA: TGTGCCAGCAGAAATGGACAGGGACCCTACGAGCAGTACTTC

length: 12
J: TRBJ1-1
D: NA
V: TRBV25-1
size: NA
CDR3: CASNTGMSEAFF
DNA: TGTGCCAGCAACACAGGGATGTCTGAAGCTTTCTTT

length: 12
J: TRBJ2-7
D: NA
V: TRBV6-1
size: NA
CDR3: CASMNSYYEQYF
DNA: TGTGCCAGCATGAACAGTTACTACGAGCAGTACTTC

length: 15
J: TRBJ1-1
D: TRBD1
V: TRBV2
size: NA
CDR3: CASSLGDRGLAEAFF
DNA: TGTGCCAGCAGCCTAGGGGACAGGGGGCTCGCTGAAGCTTTCTTT

length: 16
J: TRBJ2-7
D: TRBD2
V: TRBV4-1
size: NA
CDR3: CASSREAGSFIYEQYF
DNA: TGCGCCAGCAGCCGAGAAGCGGGGAGCTTTATCTACGAGCAGTACTTC

length: 15
J: TRBJ1-5
D: NA
V: TRBV30
size: NA
CDR3: CACTLAGAANQPQHF
DNA: TGTGCCTGTACGCTAGCGGGGGCGGCCAATCAGCCCCAGCATTTT

length: 16
J: TRBJ2-1
D: TRBD2
V: TRBV5-1
size: once
CDR3: CASSLVRGGSLAEQFF
DNA: TGCGCCAGCAGCTTGGTGCGCGGGGGTAGTTTGGCTGAGCAGTTCTTC

length: 12
J: TRBJ2-5
D: TRBD1
V: TRBV6-5
size: NA
CDR3: CASSDRGWTQYF
DNA: TGTGCCAGCAGTGACAGGGGATGGACCCAGTACTTC

length: 18
J: TRBJ2-7
D: TRBD2
V: TRBV19
size: few
CDR3: CASTRNPLASGINYEQYF
DNA: TGTGCCAGTACCCGTAATCCCCTGGCTAGCGGAATAAACTACGAGCAGTACTTC

length: 14
J: TRBJ2-7
D: TRBD1
V: TRBV6-6
size: few
CDR3: CASSPGQGIAEQYF
DNA: TGTGCCAGCAGCCCGGGACAGGGTATAGCGGAGCAGTACTTC

length: 16
J: TRBJ2-2
D: TRBD2
V: TRBV4-3
size: NA
CDR3: CASSQKGYPGGSELFF
DNA: TGCGCCAGCAGCCAAAAGGGGTACCCGGGGGGGTCGGAGCTGTTTTTT

length: 13
J: TRBJ2-1
D: TRBD1
V: TRBV7-2
size: NA
CDR3: CASSPDRGNEQFF
DNA: TGTGCCAGCAGTCCCGACAGGGGCAATGAGCAGTTCTTC

length: 14
J: TRBJ1-1
D: NA
V: TRBV5-6
size: NA
CDR3: CASRSDGVNTEAFF
DNA: TGTGCCAGCAGGTCAGACGGAGTGAACACTGAAGCTTTCTTT

length: 15
J: TRBJ1-1
D: TRBD1
V: TRBV9
size: NA
CDR3: CASSSRQGWKGEAFF
DNA: TGTGCCAGCAGCTCCAGACAGGGTTGGAAGGGTGAAGCTTTCTTT

length: 15
J: TRBJ2-1
D: TRBD2
V: TRBV14
size: NA
CDR3: CASSQGAGAYNEQFF
DNA: TGTGCCAGCAGCCAAGGGGCGGGAGCCTACAATGAGCAGTTCTTC

length: 13
J: TRBJ1-1
D: NA
V: TRBV7-7
size: NA
CDR3: CASSLDMNTEAFF
DNA: TGTGCTAGCAGCTTGGACATGAACACTGAAGCTTTCTTT

length: 15
J: TRBJ2-7
D: NA
V: TRBV5-1
size: NA
CDR3: CASSLVAGKIYEQYF
DNA: TGCGCCAGCAGCTTGGTGGCGGGAAAAATCTACGAGCAGTACTTC

length: 12
J: TRBJ1-1
D: NA
V: TRBV18
size: NA
CDR3: CASSTLGAEAFF
DNA: TGTGCCAGCTCCACACTTGGAGCAGAAGCTTTCTTT

length: 14
J: TRBJ1-2
D: NA
V: TRBV7-9
size: NA
CDR3: CASSDSGTFYGYTF
DNA: TGTGCCAGCAGCGACTCAGGGACATTTTATGGCTACACCTTC

length: 14
J: TRBJ1-2
D: TRBD1
V: TRBV28
size: once
CDR3: CASSSPGQGAMYTF
DNA: TGTGCCAGCAGCTCACCGGGACAGGGGGCGATGTACACCTTC

length: 13
J: TRBJ1-1
D: NA
V: TRBV28
size: NA
CDR3: CASSLDSPNEAFF
DNA: TGTGCCAGCAGCCTCGACAGCCCAAATGAAGCTTTCTTT

length: 14
J: TRBJ1-2
D: NA
V: TRBV7-2
size: NA
CDR3: CASSLVTQGGGYTF
DNA: TGTGCCAGCAGCTTAGTTACACAGGGAGGGGGCTACACCTTC

length: 16
J: TRBJ2-4
D: TRBD1
V: TRBV19
size: NA
CDR3: CASSIGQAAAKNIQYF
DNA: TGTGCCAGTAGTATCGGACAGGCGGCAGCCAAAAACATTCAGTACTTC

length: 14
J: TRBJ1-3
D: NA
V: TRBV18
size: NA
CDR3: CASSPPVIGNTIYF
DNA: TGTGCCAGCTCACCGCCGGTAATCGGAAACACCATATATTTT

length: 16
J: TRBJ2-7
D: TRBD2
V: TRBV28
size: NA
CDR3: CASSSSGRASPDEQYF
DNA: TGTGCCAGCAGTTCTAGCGGGAGGGCGTCTCCAGACGAGCAGTACTTC

length: 16
J: TRBJ1-6
D: TRBD1
V: TRBV5-7
size: NA
CDR3: CASSSTLGQGDSPLHF
DNA: TGTGCCAGCAGCTCCACGTTGGGACAGGGAGATTCACCCCTCCACTTT

length: 14
J: TRBJ1-5
D: NA
V: TRBV19
size: once
CDR3: CASSIGFGDQPQHF
DNA: TGTGCCAGTAGTATCGGTTTCGGGGATCAGCCCCAGCATTTT

length: 12
J: TRBJ2-7
D: NA
V: TRBV7-9
size: NA
CDR3: CASSAGTYEQYF
DNA: TGTGCCAGCAGCGCCGGGACCTACGAGCAGTACTTC

length: 13
J: TRBJ1-2
D: TRBD1
V: TRBV6-6
size: NA
CDR3: CASNPQGNYGYTF
DNA: TGTGCCAGCAACCCACAGGGGAACTATGGCTACACCTTC

length: 13
J: TRBJ1-5
D: NA
V: TRBV30
size: NA
CDR3: CAWGQTIDQPQHF
DNA: TGTGCCTGGGGACAGACGATTGATCAGCCCCAGCATTTT

length: 14
J: TRBJ1-2
D: NA
V: TRBV6-5
size: NA
CDR3: CASSYSAGNYGYTF
DNA: TGTGCCAGCAGTTACTCTGCAGGGAACTATGGCTACACCTTC

length: 16
J: TRBJ2-1
D: TRBD2
V: TRBV28
size: NA
CDR3: CASSSTREGPSDEQFF
DNA: TGTGCCAGCAGCTCCACACGGGAGGGCCCTAGTGATGAGCAGTTCTTC

length: 17
J: TRBJ1-2
D: TRBD1
V: TRBV11-2
size: NA
CDR3: CASSSRTGNRLGDGYTF
DNA: TGTGCCAGCAGCTCCCGGACAGGAAATCGGTTGGGGGATGGCTACACCTTC

length: 14
J: TRBJ1-4
D: TRBD1
V: TRBV28
size: NA
CDR3: CASRMDRAREKLFF
DNA: TGTGCCAGCAGGATGGACAGGGCGCGGGAAAAACTGTTTTTT

length: 14
J: TRBJ2-1
D: NA
V: TRBV10-1
size: NA
CDR3: CASSESRGGNEQFF
DNA: TGCGCCAGCAGTGAGTCGAGGGGAGGCAATGAGCAGTTCTTC

length: 16
J: TRBJ2-7
D: NA
V: TRBV19
size: NA
CDR3: CASSQRQGLRTYEQYF
DNA: TGTGCCAGTAGCCAGAGACAGGGACTGAGAACCTACGAGCAGTACTTC

length: 11
J: TRBJ2-5
D: NA
V: TRBV29-1
size: NA
CDR3: CSVQGGETQYF
DNA: TGCAGCGTCCAGGGAGGAGAGACCCAGTACTTC

length: 16
J: TRBJ2-7
D: TRBD1
V: TRBV4-1
size: NA
CDR3: CASSQGQGATRSEQYF
DNA: TGCGCCAGCAGCCAGGGACAGGGGGCAACCCGCAGCGAGCAGTACTTC

length: 16
J: TRBJ2-3
D: TRBD1
V: TRBV4-3
size: NA
CDR3: CASSFRDRESTDTQYF
DNA: TGCGCCAGCAGCTTCCGGGACAGGGAATCCACAGATACGCAGTATTTT

length: 17
J: TRBJ2-4
D: TRBD1
V: TRBV5-6
size: once
CDR3: CASSLAGTGKIKNIQYF
DNA: TGTGCCAGCAGCTTGGCCGGGACAGGGAAGATAAAAAACATTCAGTACTTC

length: 14
J: TRBJ2-1
D: NA
V: TRBV27
size: NA
CDR3: CASSFRVAYNEQFF
DNA: TGTGCCAGCAGTTTCCGGGTGGCCTACAATGAGCAGTTCTTC

length: 14
J: TRBJ2-1
D: TRBD2
V: TRBV30
size: NA
CDR3: CAWSVGLAVGEQFF
DNA: TGTGCCTGGAGTGTGGGTCTAGCGGTAGGGGAGCAGTTCTTC

length: 12
J: TRBJ2-3
D: NA
V: TRBV7-2
size: NA
CDR3: CASSRYSDTQYF
DNA: TGTGCCAGCAGCCGCTACTCAGATACGCAGTATTTT

length: 16
J: TRBJ2-3
D: TRBD1
V: TRBV2
size: NA
CDR3: CASTLPGQGATDTQYF
DNA: TGTGCCAGCACCCTTCCGGGACAGGGGGCCACAGATACGCAGTATTTT